Given below is one T cell receptor beta chain in context. The sorted Tregs were CD4+CD25+CD127-/low cells. Each CDR3 protein is one row after TCRdb ran MiXCR on the 5' RACE reads. The sample contains more than 10,000 distinct CDR3 sequences, just over 50% of which appear only once. The CDR3 loop spans 14 amino acids. Per the germline V gene, CDR1 is SEHNR and CDR2 is FQNEAQ (reference sequence). The rearrangement joins TRBV7-9 to TRBJ2-7; D is possibly TRBD2 (6 bases). The sequence derives from a female donor with breast cancer. The source material was tumor-infiltrating Tregs sorted from the breast tumor. The CDR3 DNA reads as TGTGCTAGCAGCTTAGAGGGCGGGACGGGAGAGCAGTACGTC. Encoded protein: CASSLEGGTGEQYV.